This T cell receptor beta chain is drawn from a study of glioma-infiltrating T cells. The germline CDR1 and CDR2 sequences are DFQATT and SNEGSKA (reference sequence). V was clipped by 1 base and J by 10 bases, with 13 bases between them. The CDR3 runs 12 residues. Points on this clonotype: Since a much larger clone is just one base distant, this may be a read error.

The iRepertoire nested amplicon-rescue multiplex PCR amplified TCR alpha and beta CDR3s from RNA. One-step reverse transcription and amplification started from approximately 100-400 ng of tissue mRNA or PBMC total RNA. TCRdb reanalysed the multiplex PCR reads using MiXCR and keeps one entry per CDR3 protein. The sample yields around 120,000 distinct CDR3 sequences, under 25% seen once. The chain combines TRBV20-1 with TRBJ1-1; the D gene is possibly TRBD1 (5 bases). Sample: glioma tissue, nonneoplastic brain tissue, or PBMCs (not recorded which). This TCR was recovered from a human donor with low-grade glioma or glioblastoma, undergoing nonglioma brain surgery, or in good health (not recorded which). The CDR3 nucleotides are TGCAGTGCTAGAGGCCAGGGACCTGGAGCTTTCTTT. Translating gives CSARGQGPGAFF.